Described below is a single T cell receptor beta chain sequence and its context. The target antigen is unknown. This CDR3 region has 17 residues. Germline V gene sequence: CDR1 LGHNA, CDR2 YNFKEQ. V dropped 1 base and J dropped 5; count of bases not matched to a gene: 8. The data were obtained in a study of response to subunit inactivated influenza vaccine. The study, taken as a whole, reports: Researchers suggested that each seasonal influenza vaccination recruits few new T cells.

TCRdb reanalysed the RT-PCR reads using MiXCR and keeps one entry per CDR3 protein. The sample lists 800,000 or so distinct CDR3 sequences, 21% occurring once. The material was PBMCs from blood, obtained 5 days after vaccination. The chain employs TRBV4-2 and TRBJ2-2, with TRBD2 identical over 9 bases. This clonotype was obtained from a man in his fifties who received an inactivated influenza vaccine. The chain's CDR3 is CASSQVPAGGRTGELFF. Here the CDR3 DNA reads TGTGCCAGCAGCCAAGTTCCAGCGGGGGGAAGAACCGGGGAGCTGTTTTTT.